The 21 T cell receptor beta chains in this list originate from one sample, sequenced in a study of CD8+ T cells in alopecia areata. As the sequencing template, cDNA was produced by extracting RNA and reverse transcribing it. Repertoires were generated with immunoSEQ multiplex PCR, while TCRdb's copy carries only in-frame clones and drops some. The data contain about 150,000 clones, approximately 53% of them seen just once; the ten biggest clones take up 15% to 20%. This specimen consisted of CD8+ T cells sorted from blood, obtained at week 0. All receptors derive from a human donor with alopecia areata.

The chain employs TRBV9 and TRBJ2-3, with D unresolved. The germline V and J ends were trimmed by 0 bases and 5 bases, with 4 bases remaining between them. Germline assignment: CDR1 SGDLS and CDR2 YYNGEE. CDR3 size: 12 residues. CDR3 nucleotide sequence: TGTGCCAGCAGCGTAGTTGAAGATACGCAGTATTTT. Translated, it gives CASSVVEDTQYF.

This clone was counted between two and nine times. The V call is TRBV6-5, the J call TRBJ2-2; a weak D match, TRBD2 (6 bases). Trimming cost V 6 bases and J 0 bases, with 11 bases left between them. Germline lookup yields CDR1 MNHEY and CDR2 SVGAGI. CDR3 length equals 15 residues. The CDR3 DNA follows: TGTGCCAGCAGAGGCGGGGCCCCGAACACCGGGGAGCTGTTTTTT. Protein: CASRGGAPNTGELFF.

The CDR3 loop is CASGHGAYEQYF. CDR3 nucleotides: TGTGCCAGCGGCCATGGGGCATACGAGCAGTACTTC. The genes are TRBV11-2 and TRBJ2-7, with D possibly being TRBD1 (5 bases). This CDR3 is built from 12 residues. Germline assignment: CDR1 SGHAT and CDR2 FQNNGV. V was trimmed by 8 bases and J by 4 bases, leaving 12 bases between them.

This chain connects TRBV7-8 to TRBJ2-5, with D perhaps TRBD1 or TRBD2 (5 bases each). The length of the CDR3 is 16 residues. The V and J ends lost 4 bases and 5 bases respectively, with 20 bases between them. Germline CDR1 SGHVS, CDR2 FQNEAQ. The CDR3 sequence: CASSSGPRAEGETQYF. In DNA form, the CDR3 reads TGTGCCAGCAGCTCGGGCCCGCGGGCAGAGGGGGAGACCCAGTACTTC.

In its sample, this clone was seen a few times. This chain links TRBV6-6 with TRBJ2-1, with 7 bases matching TRBD1. The CDR3 spans 12 residues. Germline V gene data show CDR1 as MNHNY and CDR2 as SVGAGI (reference sequence). Trimming removed 6 bases from V and 14 bases from J; junction bases left unmatched: 10. DNA of the CDR3: TGTGCCAGCAGCCCAACCGGGACAGAGGAGTTCTTC. It is translated as CASSPTGTEEFF.

The chain couples TRBV14 to TRBJ2-5; D possibly matches TRBD1 or TRBD2 (5 bases each). Trimming took 4 bases from V and 3 from J, leaving 9 bases between them. This CDR3 contains 13 residues. CDR1 is SGHDN, CDR2 FVKESK, per germline. The CDR3 nucleotides are TGTGCCAGCAGCCTTCAGGGAGAAGAGACCCAGTACTTC. Its protein is CASSLQGEETQYF.

The CDR3 region has the DNA TGTGCCTGGAGTTCAGGGGCCGGTCAGCCCCAGCATTTT. It translates to CAWSSGAGQPQHF. This sequence joins TRBV30 and TRBJ1-5; D perhaps matches TRBD1 (6 bases). Germline V gene data show CDR1 as GTSNPN and CDR2 as SVGIG (reference sequence). Trimming removed 2 bases from V and 6 bases from J, with 11 bases in between. This CDR3 comprises 13 residues.

The rearrangement joins TRBV13 to TRBJ2-4; maybe TRBD1 (5 bases). The CDR3 consists of 13 residues. Germline lookup yields CDR1 PRHDT and CDR2 FYEKMQ (reference sequence). With 4 bases removed from V and 5 bases from J, the gap between germline ends came to 9 bases. Here the CDR3 DNA reads TGTGCCAGCAGCTCTTCGACAGAAAACATTCAGTACTTC. Translated, it gives CASSSSTENIQYF.

This chain links TRBV6-5 with TRBJ1-1; D possibly corresponds to TRBD1 (5 bases). This CDR3 has 14 residues. V lost 6 bases to trimming and J lost 0 bases, with 11 bases between them. Germline-derived CDR1 and CDR2 are MNHEY and SVGAGI. DNA for the CDR3: TGTGCCAGCAGAGAGGACATCATGAACACTGAAGCTTTCTTT. This codes for CASREDIMNTEAFF.

The chain uses TRBV7-6 and TRBJ1-1; D gene uncertain. The CDR3 spans 13 residues. The germline V and J ends were trimmed by 4 bases and 1 base, with 7 bases remaining between them. Looked up from germline, CDR1 is SGHVS and CDR2 is FNYEAQ. CDR3 amino acids: CASSSEGNTEAFF. The CDR3 region has the DNA TGTGCCAGCAGCTCCGAGGGGAACACTGAAGCTTTCTTT.

This sequence joins TRBV6-1 and TRBJ2-7; D not resolved. The germline V and J ends were trimmed by 4 bases and 1 base, with 2 bases remaining between them. The CDR3 runs to 11 residues. The germline gives CDR1 MNHNS, CDR2 SASEGT. This chain's CDR3 is CASSASYEQYF. The CDR3 nucleotides are TGTGCCAGCAGTGCTTCCTACGAGCAGTACTTC.

This clone has more than one count but fewer than ten. This rearrangement joins TRBV29-1 to TRBJ1-2; no clear D gene. V lost 6 bases and J lost 6, with 5 bases in between. The germline V gene encodes CDR1 SQVTM and CDR2 ANQGSEA. The CDR3 has 9 residues. The CDR3 nucleotides are TGCAGCGTACGGGATGGCTACACCTTC. Its translation: CSVRDGYTF.

This clone turned up a few times. The chain is built from TRBV9 and TRBJ1-1; D call uncertain. Trimming left V 0 bases short and J 5 bases short, with 11 bases between. The CDR3 is 14 residues long. Germline-derived CDR1 and CDR2 are SGDLS and YYNGEE. The CDR3 nucleotides are TGTGCCAGCAGCGTAGATGACCCTACAACTGAAGCTTTCTTT. This encodes CASSVDDPTTEAFF.

V is TRBV19 and J is TRBJ2-4; possibly TRBD1 for D (6 bases). V was clipped by 1 base and J by 10 bases, with 11 bases between them. CDR3 size: 13 residues. Germline-derived CDR1 and CDR2 are LNHDA and SQIVND (reference sequence). The CDR3 sequence: CASSIGSGEIQYF. The CDR3 bases are TGTGCCAGTAGTATAGGATCAGGGGAAATTCAGTACTTC.

This clone was seen a handful of times. This chain joins TRBV18 and TRBJ2-1; perhaps TRBD2 as D (6 bases). The V end lost 2 bases, the J end lost 8 bases, and 13 bases lay between the germline ends. CDR3 size: 14 residues. CDR1 and CDR2 (germline): KGHSH, LQKENI. DNA for the CDR3: TGTGCCAGCTCACCAGGCGGGGTGCGATATGAGCAGTTCTTC. It codes for CASSPGGVRYEQFF.

V is TRBV2 and J is TRBJ2-5; D is uncertain. Germline loops: CDR1 SNHLY, CDR2 FYNNEI. The CDR3 has 13 amino acids. Trimming removed 6 bases at V and 0 bases at J, with 8 bases between. The chain's CDR3 is CASSLLNQETQYF. CDR3 in DNA: TGTGCCAGCAGCCTACTAAACCAAGAGACCCAGTACTTC.

The chain carries TRBV9 and TRBJ1-2; D is ambiguous. CDR1 and CDR2 from the germline V gene are SGDLS and YYNGEE. The CDR3 extends over 13 amino acids. Trimming shortened V by 0 bases and J by 8 bases, and 11 bases separated the two germline ends. CDR3 amino acids: CASSVDQGKGYTF. In DNA, the CDR3 is TGTGCCAGCAGCGTAGATCAAGGGAAAGGCTACACCTTC. The whole variable domain, remainder taken from reference TRBV9 and TRBJ1-2, is DSGVTQTPKHLITATGQRVTLRCSPRSGDLSVYWYQQSLDQGLQFLIQYYNGEERAKGNILERFSAQQFPDLHSELNLSSLELGDSALYFCASSVDQGKGYTFGSGTRLTVV.

The rearrangement uses TRBV6-5 and TRBJ2-5, with D possibly being TRBD2 (6 bases). The V gene's germline CDR1 is MNHEY and CDR2 SVGAGI. The CDR3 extends over 15 amino acids. Trimming removed 0 bases at V and 4 bases at J, with 12 bases between. In DNA form, the CDR3 reads TGTGCCAGCAGTTACTCCCCTAGCGTGGGAGAGACCCAGTACTTC. As protein: CASSYSPSVGETQYF.

A few counts support this clone. The chain couples TRBV2 to TRBJ2-1; TRBD2 matches 7 bases. Germline V gives CDR1 SNHLY, CDR2 FYNNEI. The CDR3 loop spans 14 amino acids. V dropped 5 bases and J dropped 3; count of bases not matched to a gene: 4. This CDR3 reads CASSNQRGYNEQFF. The CDR3 nucleotides read TGTGCCAGCAGTAACCAGCGGGGCTACAATGAGCAGTTCTTC.

This clone was recorded once. V is TRBV4-3 and J is TRBJ1-5; 12 nucleotides match TRBD1. Per germline, CDR1 LGHNA and CDR2 YSLEER. V gave up 3 bases and J gave up 7 bases; unmatched junction bases: 1. The CDR3 runs 14 residues. This CDR3 reads CASSQGQGAQPQHF. CDR3 nucleotides: TGCGCCAGCAGCCAGGGACAGGGGGCACAGCCCCAGCATTTT.

This sequence joins TRBV13 and TRBJ2-5, with TRBD2 identical over 9 bases. This CDR3 contains 16 residues. The germline CDR1 and CDR2 sequences are PRHDT and FYEKMQ (reference sequence). Unmatched junction bases numbered 12, after V lost 5 bases and J lost 5 bases. The CDR3, as DNA: TGTGCCAGCAGCCACGCCCCGCGGGGGGGCCGGGAGACCCAGTACTTC. This sequence encodes CASSHAPRGGRETQYF.